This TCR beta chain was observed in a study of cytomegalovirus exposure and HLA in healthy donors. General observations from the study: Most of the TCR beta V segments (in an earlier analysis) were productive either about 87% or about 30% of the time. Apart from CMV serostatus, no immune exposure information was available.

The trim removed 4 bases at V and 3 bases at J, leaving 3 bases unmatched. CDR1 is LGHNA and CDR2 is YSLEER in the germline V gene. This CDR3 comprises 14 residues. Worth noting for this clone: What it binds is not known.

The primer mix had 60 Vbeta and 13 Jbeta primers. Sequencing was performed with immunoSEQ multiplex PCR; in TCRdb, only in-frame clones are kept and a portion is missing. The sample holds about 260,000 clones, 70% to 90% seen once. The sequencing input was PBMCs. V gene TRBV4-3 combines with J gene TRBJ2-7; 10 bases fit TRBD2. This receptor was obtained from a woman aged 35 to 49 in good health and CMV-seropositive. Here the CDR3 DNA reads TGCGCCAGCAGCCCGAGCGGGAGGGACTACGAGCAGTACTTC. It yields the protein CASSPSGRDYEQYF.